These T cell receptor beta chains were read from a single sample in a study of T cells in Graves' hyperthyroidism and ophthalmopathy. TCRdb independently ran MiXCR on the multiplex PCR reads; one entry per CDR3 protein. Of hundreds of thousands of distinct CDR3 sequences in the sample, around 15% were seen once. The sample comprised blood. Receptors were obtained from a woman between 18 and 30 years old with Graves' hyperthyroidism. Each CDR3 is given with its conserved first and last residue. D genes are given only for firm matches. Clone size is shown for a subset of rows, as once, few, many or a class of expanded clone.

CDR3nt: TGTGCTAGTGGAACGGGGACTAGCACAGATACGCAGTATTTT; CDR3aa: CASGTGTSTDTQYF; v_gene: TRBV12-5; abundance: many; d_gene: -; j_gene: TRBJ2-3
CDR3nt: TGCGCCAGCAGCCACCGGGCTAGCACTTACTCCTACAATGAGCAGTTCTTC; CDR3aa: CASSHRASTYSYNEQFF; v_gene: TRBV5-1; abundance: few; d_gene: -; j_gene: TRBJ2-1
CDR3nt: TGTGCCAGCAGCGAAACTAGCGGGAGGGCCTCTCCGAACGAGCAGTACTTC; CDR3aa: CASSETSGRASPNEQYF; v_gene: TRBV7-2; abundance: few; d_gene: TRBD2; j_gene: TRBJ2-7
CDR3nt: TGTGCCAGCAGTGAATCGTATCCAGGGGGGTATCAGCCCCAGCATTTT; CDR3aa: CASSESYPGGYQPQHF; v_gene: TRBV2; abundance: -; d_gene: TRBD1; j_gene: TRBJ1-5
CDR3nt: -; CDR3aa: CASSFYICSARERGQLNQPQHF; v_gene: TRBV7-2; abundance: -; d_gene: -; j_gene: TRBJ1-5
CDR3nt: TGCAGTGCTAGAGGCTACAGGGAAGCTTTCTTT; CDR3aa: CSARGYREAFF; v_gene: TRBV20-1; abundance: -; d_gene: -; j_gene: TRBJ1-1
CDR3nt: TGTGCCAGCAGCTCACGGACAGGGACGGGCGAGCAGTACTTC; CDR3aa: CASSSRTGTGEQYF; v_gene: TRBV11-2; abundance: many; d_gene: TRBD1; j_gene: TRBJ2-7
CDR3nt: TGTGCCAGCGGGGGACATTTCTCAACGGGAGCTTTCTTT; CDR3aa: CASGGHFSTGAFF; v_gene: TRBV12-3/TRBV12-4; abundance: -; d_gene: -; j_gene: TRBJ1-1
CDR3nt: TGTGCCAGCAGATGGACTACCGGGGAGCTGTTTTTT; CDR3aa: CASRWTTGELFF; v_gene: TRBV2; abundance: -; d_gene: -; j_gene: TRBJ2-2
CDR3nt: TGTGCCAGCAGCGTCAGCACAGGGAGGAGTGGCTACACCTTC; CDR3aa: CASSVSTGRSGYTF; v_gene: TRBV9; abundance: -; d_gene: -; j_gene: TRBJ1-2
CDR3nt: TGCAGTGCTAGAGATCAGCGGCGGGCCTACGAGCAGTACTTC; CDR3aa: CSARDQRRAYEQYF; v_gene: TRBV20-1; abundance: -; d_gene: -; j_gene: TRBJ2-7
CDR3nt: TGTGCCAGCAGCTCTAGGCCTACTGGGGCCAACGTCCTGACTTTC; CDR3aa: CASSSRPTGANVLTF; v_gene: TRBV11-1; abundance: -; d_gene: -; j_gene: TRBJ2-6
CDR3nt: TGCGCCAGCAGCCAAGGATTGGCTAGCGGGGGCCGCTCCTACAATGAGCAGTTCTTC; CDR3aa: CASSQGLASGGRSYNEQFF; v_gene: TRBV4-1; abundance: few; d_gene: TRBD2; j_gene: TRBJ2-1
CDR3nt: TGTGCCAGCCAATCCGATCCTTCGGGCATAGATACGCAGTATTTT; CDR3aa: CASQSDPSGIDTQYF; v_gene: TRBV6-2/TRBV6-3; abundance: many; d_gene: -; j_gene: TRBJ2-3
CDR3nt: TGTGCCAGCAGCCAGGGAACGACTAGCCGAGAGACCCAGTACTTC; CDR3aa: CASSQGTTSRETQYF; v_gene: TRBV3-1; abundance: many; d_gene: TRBD2; j_gene: TRBJ2-5
CDR3nt: TGTGCCAGTAGTTCCCAGGGGGCAGAACGTTATAGCAATCAGCCCCAGCATTTT; CDR3aa: CASSSQGAERYSNQPQHF; v_gene: TRBV19; abundance: -; d_gene: TRBD1; j_gene: TRBJ1-5
CDR3nt: TGTGCCATCAGTCAGGGCCCTGAAGCTTTCTTT; CDR3aa: CAISQGPEAFF; v_gene: TRBV10-3; abundance: few; d_gene: -; j_gene: TRBJ1-1
CDR3nt: TGTGCCAGCAGTGACAGGGGACCCTACAATGAGCAGTTCTTC; CDR3aa: CASSDRGPYNEQFF; v_gene: TRBV6-1; abundance: many; d_gene: -; j_gene: TRBJ2-1
CDR3nt: TGTGCCAGCAGCTTAGCCTCCGGGACAGGGACTCCCCTGGGCTATGGCTACACCTTC; CDR3aa: CASSLASGTGTPLGYGYTF; v_gene: TRBV13; abundance: -; d_gene: TRBD1; j_gene: TRBJ1-2
CDR3nt: TGTGCCAGCAGTCGTCATAGCGGGGGGGCCGCCGATACGCAGTATTTT; CDR3aa: CASSRHSGGAADTQYF; v_gene: TRBV6-1; abundance: -; d_gene: TRBD2; j_gene: TRBJ2-3
CDR3nt: TGTGCCAGCAGCTTGGCCCCGACCCTCAATCAGCCCCAGCATTTT; CDR3aa: CASSLAPTLNQPQHF; v_gene: TRBV7-9; abundance: few; d_gene: -; j_gene: TRBJ1-5
CDR3nt: TGTGCCAGCAGCTTAGAGCGGGCGAGTGAGCAGTTCTTC; CDR3aa: CASSLERASEQFF; v_gene: TRBV7-8; abundance: many; d_gene: -; j_gene: TRBJ2-1
CDR3nt: TGTGCCAGCAGCACCTCCGGGGCCCCGGGCTACGAGCAGTACTTC; CDR3aa: CASSTSGAPGYEQYF; v_gene: TRBV9; abundance: -; d_gene: -; j_gene: TRBJ2-7
CDR3nt: TGTGCCAGCAGCCTGACAGGGGTAGCCAAAAACATTCAGTACTTC; CDR3aa: CASSLTGVAKNIQYF; v_gene: TRBV6-1; abundance: few; d_gene: TRBD1; j_gene: TRBJ2-4
CDR3nt: TGCGCCACCGGGACCCAACCGTTTTCATACGAGCAGTACTTC; CDR3aa: CATGTQPFSYEQYF; v_gene: TRBV10-2; abundance: few; d_gene: -; j_gene: TRBJ2-7
CDR3nt: TGCGCCAGCAGCCAAGCAGGGAATTCACCCCTCCACTTT; CDR3aa: CASSQAGNSPLHF; v_gene: TRBV4-3; abundance: once; d_gene: -; j_gene: TRBJ1-6
CDR3nt: TGTGCCAGCAGCTTGATGGGTATCGCTGAAGCTTTCTTT; CDR3aa: CASSLMGIAEAFF; v_gene: TRBV5-6; abundance: few; d_gene: -; j_gene: TRBJ1-1
CDR3nt: TGCGCCAGCAGTGAGTCGAGGCGCTATGAAAAACTGTTTTTT; CDR3aa: CASSESRRYEKLFF; v_gene: TRBV10-2; abundance: -; d_gene: -; j_gene: TRBJ1-4
CDR3nt: TGTGCCAGCAGCCCCGCCCAAACAGGGCAACCCGAGACCCAGTACTTC; CDR3aa: CASSPAQTGQPETQYF; v_gene: TRBV12-3/TRBV12-4; abundance: many; d_gene: -; j_gene: TRBJ2-5
CDR3nt: TGTGCCAGCAGCTCGGCATTAAATCAGCCCCAGCATTTT; CDR3aa: CASSSALNQPQHF; v_gene: TRBV7-2; abundance: -; d_gene: -; j_gene: TRBJ1-5
CDR3nt: TGTGCCAGCAGCTGGGAGGGCGCGGGGGCTAACTATGGCTACACCTTC; CDR3aa: CASSWEGAGANYGYTF; v_gene: TRBV7-8; abundance: many; d_gene: -; j_gene: TRBJ1-2
CDR3nt: TGTGCCAGCGGATACCTAGCGGGGGGGCTTGGAGATACGCAGTATTTT; CDR3aa: CASGYLAGGLGDTQYF; v_gene: TRBV6-2/TRBV6-3; abundance: few; d_gene: TRBD2; j_gene: TRBJ2-3
CDR3nt: TGCAGCGTTGCCTTTTCCGGTGTCACAGATACGCAGTATTTT; CDR3aa: CSVAFSGVTDTQYF; v_gene: TRBV29-1; abundance: many; d_gene: -; j_gene: TRBJ2-3
CDR3nt: TGCAGTGCCGCCTTACCTCGCGGGGGGGTCACAGATACGCAGTATTTT; CDR3aa: CSAALPRGGVTDTQYF; v_gene: TRBV20-1; abundance: many; d_gene: TRBD2; j_gene: TRBJ2-3